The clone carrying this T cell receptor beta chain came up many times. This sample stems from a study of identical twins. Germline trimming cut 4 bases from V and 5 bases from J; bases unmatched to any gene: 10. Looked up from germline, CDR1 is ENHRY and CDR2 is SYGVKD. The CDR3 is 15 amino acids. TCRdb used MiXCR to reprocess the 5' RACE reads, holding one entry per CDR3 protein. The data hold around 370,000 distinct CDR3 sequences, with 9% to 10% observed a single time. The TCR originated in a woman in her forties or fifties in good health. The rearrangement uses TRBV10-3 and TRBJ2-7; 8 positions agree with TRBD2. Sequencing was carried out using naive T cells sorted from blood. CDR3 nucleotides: TGTGCCATCAGTGGTGAAGCGGGAGAAGTTGACGAGCAGTACGTC. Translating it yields CAISGEAGEVDEQYV.